The TCR beta chain described here comes from a study of shared clonotypes between healthy human individuals. Study background: Serving as donors were two women and three men, whose ages spanned 18 to 49.

The J segment lost 2 bases and the V segment lost 2 bases, leaving 3 bases of the junction unmatched. CDR1 and CDR2 (germline): SGHDT, YYEEEE. The CDR3 has 14 residues. Assay used: immunoSEQ multiplex PCR; TCRdb lists only in-frame clones, some missing. The repertoire has roughly 2,000,000 clones, less than 95% of them found once; the top ten carry less than 1.5%. Study results and limitations: Depth of sequencing was expected to influence donor clonotype sharing. Though the depth was large, rarefaction showed that sorted-subset sequencing was incomplete.

Remarks on this clone: Its antigen is unidentified.

The naive CD8 fraction comprised CD45RO-negative cells positively selected for CCR7 and excluded terminally differentiated effector memory CD45RA+ cells. All donors qualified as healthy HIV-negative adults and had experienced no recent acute infections or vaccinations. What was sequenced was naive CD8+ T cells sorted from blood. J is TRBJ2-7 and V is TRBV5-6, with 8 bases matching TRBD2. This receptor was obtained from a young man in good health. The CDR3 DNA sequence: TGTGCCAGCAGCTTTAGCGGGACTACCTACGAGCAGTACTTC. Protein product: CASSFSGTTYEQYF.